Below are 8 T cell receptor beta chains sequenced from a single sample in a study of cytomegalovirus exposure and HLA in healthy donors. Profiling relied on immunoSEQ multiplex PCR, and the TCRdb table lists in-frame clones only, not all of them. This sample has some 76,000 clones, with about 94% found just once. Sample: PBMCs. These TCRs come from a woman younger than 35 in good health and CMV-seronegative.

The gene calls are TRBV19 and TRBJ2-3; no clear D. Germline CDR1 LNHDA, CDR2 SQIVND (reference sequence). This CDR3 is 15 amino acids long. V gave up 3 bases and J gave up 3 bases, with 13 bases separating them. In DNA, the CDR3 is TGTGCCAGTAGTATGAAACCAGTTTGGACAGATACGCAGTATTTT. It specifies CASSMKPVWTDTQYF.

This rearrangement joins TRBV5-8 to TRBJ2-3; 8 bases fit TRBD2. CDR1 SGHTS and CDR2 YDEGEE come from the germline V gene. This CDR3 region has 12 residues. The trim removed 7 bases at V and 3 bases at J, leaving 1 base unmatched. The CDR3 spells CASRGGTDTQYF. The CDR3 region has the DNA TGTGCCAGCCGGGGGGGGACAGATACGCAGTATTTT.

The rearrangement uses TRBV18 and TRBJ2-2; D is perhaps TRBD2 (6 bases). The germline gives CDR1 KGHSH, CDR2 LQKENI. Deletions cut 2 bases from V and 4 bases from J, with 14 bases between. The CDR3 has 16 residues. The CDR3 here is CASSPYAGSSTGELFF. CDR3 coding DNA: TGTGCCAGCTCACCATACGCGGGAAGCAGCACCGGGGAGCTGTTTTTT.

The chain carries TRBV5-1 and TRBJ1-3, with D possibly matching TRBD1 (5 bases). Trimming shortened V by 1 base and J by 2 bases, and 7 bases separated the two germline ends. The CDR3 spans 14 residues. Germline values: CDR1 SGHRS, CDR2 YFSETQ. The CDR3 is CASSLSGTGNTIYF. The CDR3 coding sequence is TGCGCCAGCAGCTTGTCAGGGACTGGAAACACCATATATTTT.

The chain uses TRBV18 and TRBJ1-2; D is perhaps TRBD1 (6 bases). This CDR3 is 15 amino acids long. Germline-derived CDR1 and CDR2 are KGHSH and LQKENI. The V and J ends lost 0 bases and 4 bases respectively, with 12 bases between them. CDR3 DNA sequence: TGTGCCAGCTCACCACCCGGACAGCTGCTCTATGGCTACACCTTC. Amino acids: CASSPPGQLLYGYTF.

This chain uses TRBV14 with TRBJ2-4; TRBD2 agrees at 7 bases. CDR1 and CDR2 (germline): SGHDN, FVKESK. Trimming took 2 bases from V and 6 from J; bases not matched to a gene: 13. There are 17 residues in the CDR3. The CDR3 DNA reads TGTGCCAGCAGCCAACACGACGAGCGGGATTGGAGAAACATTCAGTACTTC. Amino acid sequence: CASSQHDERDWRNIQYF.

V and J are TRBV27 and TRBJ2-5; D perhaps matches TRBD2 (6 bases). V lost 5 bases, J lost 2 bases, and 9 bases lay in between. The CDR3 runs 13 residues. CDR1 and CDR2 from the germline V gene are MNHEY and SMNVEV (reference sequence). CDR3 bases: TGTGCCAGCAGTCGGGACTTACAAGAGACCCAGTACTTC. This codes for CASSRDLQETQYF.

The genes are TRBV9 and TRBJ2-6; 9 positions match TRBD1. The V gene's germline CDR1 is SGDLS and CDR2 YYNGEE. This CDR3 contains 19 residues. V trimming: 4 bases; J trimming: 0 bases; junction bases outside the gene matches: 11. The CDR3 DNA reads as TGTGCCAGCAGCAGACAGGGGGGATTTTTGGACTCTGGGGCCAACGTCCTGACTTTC. Residues: CASSRQGGFLDSGANVLTF.